Described below is a single T cell receptor beta chain sequence and its context. Its specificity is unknown. The data derive from a study of Ad26.COV2.S vaccination and SARS-CoV-2 variants. On the study more broadly: The authors gave Ad26.COV2.S intramuscularly, either once or twice 56 days apart. Study-level results: Those who received vaccine or placebo ended up with similar non-spike TCR breadth.

CDR1 and CDR2 (germline): SGHDT, YYEEEE. The CDR3 spans 16 residues. Unmatched junction bases numbered 5, after V lost 4 bases and J lost 1 base. Treatment of the sample: roughly 20 received Ad26.COV2.S at low or high dose, single or two shots; about 5 received placebo; per-sample allocation not given. Samples analyzed were those drawn on day 63 after the first vaccine or placebo injection. It was an adult aged 18-55 years in Boston who was the donor. Vaccination employed an Ad26 vector expressing the Wuhan-strain SARS-CoV-2 spike. TCRdb keeps only in-frame clones here, not all; method: immunoSEQ multiplex PCR. The table includes roughly 350,000 clones, approximately 86% detected once.

This chain joins TRBV5-6 and TRBJ1-6; TRBD1 matches at 7 bases. The receptor was isolated from a person aged 18-65 years who received the Ad26.COV2.S COVID-19 vaccine or a placebo. This sample comprised peripheral blood, obtained in a trial of Ad26.COV2.S vaccine versus placebo. The CDR3 nucleotides are TGTGCCAGCAGCACCCCCAGGGGGTCCTATAATTCACCCCTCCACTTT. Its translation: CASSTPRGSYNSPLHF.